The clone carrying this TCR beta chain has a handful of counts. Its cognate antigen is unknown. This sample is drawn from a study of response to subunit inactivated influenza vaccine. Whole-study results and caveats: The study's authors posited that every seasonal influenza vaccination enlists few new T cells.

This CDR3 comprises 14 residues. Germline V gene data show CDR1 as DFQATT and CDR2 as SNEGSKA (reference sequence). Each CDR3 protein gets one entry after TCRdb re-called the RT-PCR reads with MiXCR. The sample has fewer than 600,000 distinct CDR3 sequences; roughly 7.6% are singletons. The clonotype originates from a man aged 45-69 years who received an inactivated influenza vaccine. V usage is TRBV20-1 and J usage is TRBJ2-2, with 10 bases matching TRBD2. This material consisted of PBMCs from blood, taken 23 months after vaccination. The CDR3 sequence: CATPSGSVTGELFF. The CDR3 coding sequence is TGCGCTACCCCTAGCGGGAGTGTTACCGGGGAGCTGTTTTTT.